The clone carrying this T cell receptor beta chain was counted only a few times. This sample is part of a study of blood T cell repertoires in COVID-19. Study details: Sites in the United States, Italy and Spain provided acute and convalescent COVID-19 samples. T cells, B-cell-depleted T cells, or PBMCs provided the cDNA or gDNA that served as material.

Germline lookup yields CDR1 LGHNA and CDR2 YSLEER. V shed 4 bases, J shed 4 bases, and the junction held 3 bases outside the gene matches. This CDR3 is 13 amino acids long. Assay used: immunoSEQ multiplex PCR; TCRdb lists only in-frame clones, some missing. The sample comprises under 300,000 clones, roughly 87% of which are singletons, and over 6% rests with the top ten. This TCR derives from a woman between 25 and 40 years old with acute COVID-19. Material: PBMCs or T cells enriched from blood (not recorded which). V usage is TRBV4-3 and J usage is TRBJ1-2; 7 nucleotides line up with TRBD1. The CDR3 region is CASSRRDSYGYTF. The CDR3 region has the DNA TGCGCCAGCAGCCGTAGGGACAGCTATGGCTACACCTTC.